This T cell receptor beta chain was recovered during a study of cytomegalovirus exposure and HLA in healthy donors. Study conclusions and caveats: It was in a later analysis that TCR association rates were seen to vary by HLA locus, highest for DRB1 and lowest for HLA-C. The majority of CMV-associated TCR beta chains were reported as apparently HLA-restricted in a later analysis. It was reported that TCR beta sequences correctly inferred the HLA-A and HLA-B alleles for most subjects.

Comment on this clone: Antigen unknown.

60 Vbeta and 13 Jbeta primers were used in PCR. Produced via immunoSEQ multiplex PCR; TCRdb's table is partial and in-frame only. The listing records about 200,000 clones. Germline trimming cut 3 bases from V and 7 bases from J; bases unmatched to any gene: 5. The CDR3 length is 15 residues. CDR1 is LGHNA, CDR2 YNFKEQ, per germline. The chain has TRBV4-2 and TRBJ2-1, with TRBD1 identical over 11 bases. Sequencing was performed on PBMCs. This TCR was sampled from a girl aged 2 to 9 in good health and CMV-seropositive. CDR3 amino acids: CASSHPGTGGNEQFF. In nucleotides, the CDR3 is TGTGCCAGCAGCCACCCCGGGACAGGGGGGAATGAGCAGTTCTTC.